The clone carrying this TCR beta chain was recorded a few times. Antigen unknown. Other DNA sequences within the sample encode an identical CDR3. This record belongs to a study of beta chain features in type 1 diabetes. The study reverse transcribed the entire isolated RNA, so it sequenced expressed TCRB transcripts. Deep immunoSEQ sequencing covered naive, central memory and regulatory T cell samples. Clones were read by immunoSEQ multiplex PCR, and TCRdb kept only the in-frame ones, dropping some. The sample has nearly 350,000 clones, 9.3% seen once. Overall study results and limits: In every one of the four CD4+ subsets, TCRB CDR3s were moderately but significantly shorter in Type 1 diabetes patients. High TCR expression in some cells could lead to their over-representation in cDNA sequencing.

V was clipped by 8 bases and J by 4 bases; unmatched bases: 2. In germline, CDR1 is MDHEN, CDR2 SYDVKM. The CDR3 has 14 residues. The V call is TRBV28, the J call TRBJ1-6, with TRBD1 matching over 10 bases. The sequenced sample consisted of central memory CD4+ T cells from blood. The source is a man aged 25 to 40 with type 1 diabetes. The CDR3 DNA follows: TGTGCCAGCCGGGGACAGGGGTATAATTCACCCCTCCACTTT. Its translation: CASRGQGYNSPLHF.